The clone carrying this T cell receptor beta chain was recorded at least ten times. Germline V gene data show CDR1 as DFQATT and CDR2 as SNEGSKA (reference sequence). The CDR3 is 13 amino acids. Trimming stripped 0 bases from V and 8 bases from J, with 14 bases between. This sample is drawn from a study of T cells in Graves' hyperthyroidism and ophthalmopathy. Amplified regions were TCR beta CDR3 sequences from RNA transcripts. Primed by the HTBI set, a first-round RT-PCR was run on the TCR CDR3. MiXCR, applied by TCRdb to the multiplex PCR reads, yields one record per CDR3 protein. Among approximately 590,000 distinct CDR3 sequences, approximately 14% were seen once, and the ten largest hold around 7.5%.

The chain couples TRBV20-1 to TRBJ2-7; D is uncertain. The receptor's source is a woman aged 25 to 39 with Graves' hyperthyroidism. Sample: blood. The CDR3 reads CSARDSPDPKQYF. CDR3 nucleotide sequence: TGCAGTGCTAGAGATTCCCCTGACCCAAAGCAGTACTTC.